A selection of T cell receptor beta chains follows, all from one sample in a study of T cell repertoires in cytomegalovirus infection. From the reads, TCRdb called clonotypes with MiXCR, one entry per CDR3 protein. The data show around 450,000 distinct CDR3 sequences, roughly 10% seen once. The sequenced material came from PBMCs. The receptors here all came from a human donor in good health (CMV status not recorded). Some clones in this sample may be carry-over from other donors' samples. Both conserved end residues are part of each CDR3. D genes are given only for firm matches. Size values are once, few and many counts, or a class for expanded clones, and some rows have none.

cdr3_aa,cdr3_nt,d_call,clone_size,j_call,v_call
CSAQTSRGRVTEAFF,TGCAGTGCTCAGACCTCAAGGGGGCGCGTTACTGAAGCTTTCTTT,TRBD1,few,TRBJ1-1,TRBV20-1
CASGTGTVYEQYF,TGTGCCAGCGGTACCGGGACAGTCTACGAGCAGTACTTC,TRBD1,-,TRBJ2-7,TRBV12-3/TRBV12-4
CASSSQGQILYSGANVLTF,TGTGCCAGCAGTTCCCAAGGACAGATCCTTTACTCTGGGGCCAACGTCCTGACTTTC,-,-,TRBJ2-6,TRBV28
CASSRDQNYGYTF,TGTGCCAGCAGCCGGGACCAAAACTATGGCTACACCTTC,-,-,TRBJ1-2,TRBV14
CASSLGQGSDTQYF,TGTGCCAGCAGCCTAGGACAGGGTTCAGATACGCAGTATTTT,TRBD1,many,TRBJ2-3,TRBV7-3
CASGNRDRNTGELFF,TGTGCTAGTGGAAACCGGGACAGGAACACCGGGGAGCTGTTTTTT,TRBD1,few,TRBJ2-2,TRBV12-5
CAIKGQMNTEAFF,TGTGCCATCAAAGGACAGATGAACACTGAAGCTTTCTTT,-,-,TRBJ1-1,TRBV10-3
CASSLAGGLDNEQFF,TGTGCCAGCAGCCTAGCGGGAGGCCTCGACAATGAGCAGTTCTTC,TRBD2,many,TRBJ2-1,TRBV7-3
CASSQWVLNTEAFF,TGTGCCAGCAGCCAGTGGGTTCTTAACACTGAAGCTTTCTTT,-,few,TRBJ1-1,TRBV14
CASSLAPQGGVSPLHF,TGTGCCAGCAGTTTAGCGCCCCAGGGGGGGGTTTCACCCCTCCACTTT,TRBD1,many,TRBJ1-6,TRBV12-3/TRBV12-4
CASSSRAGGTTDTQYF,TGCGCCAGCAGCTCGAGAGCGGGGGGGACCACAGATACGCAGTATTTT,TRBD2,many,TRBJ2-3,TRBV5-1
CASSPGTGQMGTEAFF,TGTGCCAGCAGTCCTGGGACAGGTCAAATGGGGACTGAAGCTTTCTTT,TRBD1,-,TRBJ1-1,TRBV27
CAYGLAGNYEQYF,TGTGCTTACGGACTAGCGGGGAACTACGAGCAGTACTTC,TRBD2,-,TRBJ2-7,TRBV2
CASGQSSGANVLTF,TGTGCTAGCGGACAGAGCTCTGGGGCCAACGTCCTGACTTTC,-,many,TRBJ2-6,TRBV7-7
CASSLWAGTGELFF,TGTGCCAGCAGCTTATGGGCTGGCACCGGGGAGCTGTTTTTT,-,-,TRBJ2-2,TRBV7-3
CSSPVGGRNTEAFF,TGCAGCTCCCCGGTAGGGGGGCGGAACACTGAAGCTTTCTTT,-,-,TRBJ1-1,TRBV29-1
CASSLAGGVTGELFF,TGTGCCAGCAGCTTAGCGGGGGGGGTCACCGGGGAGCTGTTTTTT,TRBD2,many,TRBJ2-2,TRBV6-9
CASSGQTVLFQETQYF,TGTGCCAGCAGCGGACAGACCGTCCTGTTTCAAGAGACCCAGTACTTC,-,many,TRBJ2-5,TRBV7-3
CASSYMGSRTDTQYF,TGTGCCAGCAGTTACATGGGGTCCCGCACAGATACGCAGTATTTT,-,many,TRBJ2-3,TRBV6-5
CASSLAQPGQGYTF,TGTGCCAGCAGCTTAGCCCAACCCGGTCAAGGCTACACCTTC,-,many,TRBJ1-2,TRBV7-6
CASSVGGANTGELFF,TGCGCCAGCAGTGTCGGGGGGGCCAACACCGGGGAGCTGTTTTTT,TRBD2,many,TRBJ2-2,TRBV5-1
CASSPRLAGERETQYF,TGTGCCAGCAGCCCTCGACTAGCGGGAGAAAGAGAGACCCAGTACTTC,TRBD2,many,TRBJ2-5,TRBV7-6
CASNPNPGYNEQFF,TGTGCCAGCAACCCCAACCCCGGCTACAATGAGCAGTTCTTC,-,many,TRBJ2-1,TRBV2
CASSRGGANYGYTF,TGTGCCAGCAGCCGAGGAGGGGCGAACTATGGCTACACCTTC,-,-,TRBJ1-2,TRBV6-5
CASSQNSFRRTGELFF,TGTGCCAGCAGCCAAAATAGTTTCCGGAGGACCGGGGAGCTGTTTTTT,-,-,TRBJ2-2,TRBV14
CASDQGAGYEQYF,TGTGCCAGCGATCAAGGGGCTGGCTACGAGCAGTACTTC,-,many,TRBJ2-7,TRBV12-3/TRBV12-4
CASSLVRRRTGNYEQYF,TGTGCCAGCAGCTTAGTGAGACGGCGGACAGGGAACTACGAGCAGTACTTC,TRBD1,many,TRBJ2-7,TRBV7-9
CASSEAGQPQHF,TGTGCCAGCAGTGAAGCTGGTCAGCCCCAGCATTTT,-,-,TRBJ1-5,TRBV25-1
CASSPQPSGSYNEQYF,TGTGCCAGCAGTCCACAACCTAGCGGGAGCTACAACGAGCAGTACTTC,TRBD2,many,TRBJ2-7,TRBV12-3/TRBV12-4
CASSLEGPADTQYF,TGCGCCAGCAGCTTGGAGGGCCCTGCAGATACGCAGTATTTT,-,many,TRBJ2-3,TRBV5-1
CASSLTSGSTDGELFF,TGTGCCAGCAGCCTGACTAGCGGGAGCACTGACGGGGAGCTGTTTTTT,TRBD2,many,TRBJ2-2,TRBV5-4
CSATRRNDINNSPLHF,TGCAGTGCTACCCGGAGGAACGATATCAATAATTCACCCCTCCACTTT,-,-,TRBJ1-6,TRBV20-1
CASSQVGGRATDTQYF,TGCGCCAGCAGCCAAGTTGGCGGGAGAGCAACAGATACGCAGTATTTT,TRBD2,many,TRBJ2-3,TRBV4-1
CASGEGLAANEQFF,TGTGCCAGCGGGGAGGGACTAGCGGCCAATGAGCAGTTCTTC,TRBD2,few,TRBJ2-1,TRBV6-5
CASRTGLAGAETQYF,TGTGCCAGCAGGACGGGACTAGCGGGGGCAGAGACCCAGTACTTC,TRBD2,-,TRBJ2-5,TRBV7-9
CASNSGRADQPQHF,TGTGCCAGTAATTCGGGCAGGGCTGATCAGCCCCAGCATTTT,-,-,TRBJ1-5,TRBV19
CSVEDVSGASTDTQYF,TGCAGCGTTGAAGATGTCTCAGGGGCTAGCACAGATACGCAGTATTTT,-,-,TRBJ2-3,TRBV29-1
CASSLPRTGLNEKLFF,TGTGCCAGCAGCTTACCACGGACAGGGCTTAATGAAAAACTGTTTTTT,TRBD1,many,TRBJ1-4,TRBV7-8
CASSLGGLLFF,TGTGCCAGCAGCTTAGGGGGATTGCTGTTTTTT,-,many,TRBJ1-4,TRBV7-9
CASSFPRLSGQTTQYF,TGCGCCAGCAGTTTCCCCCGACTAAGCGGGCAAACTACGCAGTATTTT,-,few,TRBJ2-3,TRBV5-1
CASALSRGSGGYGDTQYF,TGTGCCAGCGCCCTTTCACGGGGCTCAGGGGGGTATGGAGATACGCAGTATTTT,-,many,TRBJ2-3,TRBV7-9
CASSLGQGDQETQYF,TGTGCCAGCAGCTTAGGACAGGGGGACCAAGAGACCCAGTACTTC,TRBD1,few,TRBJ2-5,TRBV7-9
CASSGTGDGSTEAFF,TGCGCCAGCAGCGGGACAGGGGACGGGAGCACTGAAGCTTTCTTT,TRBD1,many,TRBJ1-1,TRBV5-1
CSAIDKASEKLFF,TGCAGTGCTATCGACAAGGCATCTGAAAAACTGTTTTTT,-,few,TRBJ1-4,TRBV20-1
CASSWQRGGQETQYF,TGTGCCAGCTCTTGGCAGCGGGGGGGCCAAGAGACCCAGTACTTC,TRBD2,-,TRBJ2-5,TRBV12-3/TRBV12-4
CASSPMDSSNYGYTF,TGTGCCAGCTCACCCATGGACAGCTCAAACTATGGCTACACCTTC,-,-,TRBJ1-2,TRBV18
CASSLVPEADTQYF,TGCGCCAGCAGCTTGGTGCCAGAGGCAGATACGCAGTATTTT,-,many,TRBJ2-3,TRBV5-1
CASSLVTVPLQPNTEAFF,TGTGCCAGCAGCTTAGTGACAGTGCCCCTGCAACCGAACACTGAAGCTTTCTTT,-,many,TRBJ1-1,TRBV11-2
CSARVGASNSPLHF,TGCAGTGCTAGAGTGGGGGCCAGCAATTCACCCCTCCACTTT,-,many,TRBJ1-6,TRBV20-1
CATSTGQGRYPQHF,TGTGCCACCAGCACGGGACAGGGAAGGTATCCCCAGCATTTT,TRBD1,-,TRBJ1-5,TRBV15
CATAGRENYEQYF,TGTGCCACCGCGGGGCGGGAGAACTACGAGCAGTACTTC,TRBD2,-,TRBJ2-7,TRBV28
CASSSSRGEGTGELFF,TGTGCCAGCAGCTCCAGTAGAGGGGAGGGCACCGGGGAGCTGTTTTTT,TRBD2,many,TRBJ2-2,TRBV4-2
CASSLRVNQPQHF,TGTGCCAGCAGCCTTAGGGTAAATCAGCCCCAGCATTTT,-,many,TRBJ1-5,TRBV7-2
CASSFDRGSNEQFF,TGTGCCAGCTCCTTCGACAGGGGGAGCAATGAGCAGTTCTTC,TRBD1,-,TRBJ2-1,TRBV18
CASSQGLSIGGTTYTQYF,TGTGCCAGCAGCCAAGGTCTTTCTATAGGAGGGACCACATATACGCAGTATTTT,-,-,TRBJ2-3,TRBV4-2
CASSTTDYNEKLFF,TGTGCCAGTAGTACGACCGACTATAATGAAAAACTGTTTTTT,-,few,TRBJ1-4,TRBV19
CSVLRPDRGIHEQYF,TGCAGCGTTCTCCGACCGGACAGGGGGATCCACGAGCAGTACTTC,TRBD1,many,TRBJ2-7,TRBV29-1
CASSHGRFAGADNEQFF,TGTGCCAGCAGCCACGGGCGATTCGCAGGGGCCGACAATGAGCAGTTCTTC,-,many,TRBJ2-1,TRBV4-2
CASSLYPGGGEQFF,TGTGCCAGCAGCTTATACCCGGGAGGGGGTGAGCAGTTCTTC,TRBD2,many,TRBJ2-1,TRBV11-1
CASNQKELAKNIQYF,TGTGCTAGCAACCAAAAGGAACTAGCCAAAAACATTCAGTACTTC,-,many,TRBJ2-4,TRBV7-7